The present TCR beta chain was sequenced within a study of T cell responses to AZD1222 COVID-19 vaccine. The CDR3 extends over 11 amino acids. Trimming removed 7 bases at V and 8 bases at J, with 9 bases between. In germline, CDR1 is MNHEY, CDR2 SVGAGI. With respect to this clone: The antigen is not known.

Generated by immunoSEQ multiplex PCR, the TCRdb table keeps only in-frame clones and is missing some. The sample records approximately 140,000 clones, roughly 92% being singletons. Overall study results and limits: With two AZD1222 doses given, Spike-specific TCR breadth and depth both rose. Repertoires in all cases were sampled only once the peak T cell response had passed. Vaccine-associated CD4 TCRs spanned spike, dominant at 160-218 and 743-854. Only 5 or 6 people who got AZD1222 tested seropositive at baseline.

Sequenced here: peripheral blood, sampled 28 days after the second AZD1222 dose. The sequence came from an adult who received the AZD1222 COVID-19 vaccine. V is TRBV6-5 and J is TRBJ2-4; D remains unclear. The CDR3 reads CASTNLDIQYF. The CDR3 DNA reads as TGTGCCAGCACCAATCTGGACATTCAGTACTTC.